The rows below give T cell receptor beta chains drawn from one sample of a study of shared clonotypes between healthy human individuals. Clones were read by immunoSEQ multiplex PCR, and TCRdb kept only the in-frame ones, dropping some. In the table there are about 2.1 million clones, 80% to 95% of which are singletons. Sequenced: naive CD8+ T cells from PBMCs. These receptors all stem from a man aged 18 to 29 in good health. Some clones in this sample may be carry-over from other donors' samples. Each CDR3 is given with its conserved first and last residue. The D gene is left open where the match is weak. Where a row states a size, it is once, few, many or the class of an expanded clone; other rows omit it.

j_gene | abundance | len | v_gene | d_gene | CDR3aa | CDR3nt
TRBJ2-1 | NA | 14 | TRBV9 | TRBD2 | CASSVAGGLNEQFF | TGTGCCAGCAGCGTAGCGGGAGGTTTAAATGAGCAGTTCTTC
TRBJ2-7 | NA | 14 | TRBV6-5 | NA | CASSDRGSFYEQYF | TGTGCCAGCAGTGACCGAGGGAGTTTCTACGAGCAGTACTTC
TRBJ2-5 | NA | 16 | TRBV15 | TRBD1 | CATSLGTGGDHETQYF | TGTGCCACCAGCTTAGGGACAGGTGGAGACCATGAGACCCAGTACTTC
TRBJ2-7 | NA | 12 | TRBV28 | NA | CASSSGYYEQYF | TGTGCCAGCAGTTCAGGTTACTACGAGCAGTACTTC
TRBJ2-1 | NA | 16 | TRBV27 | NA | CASSFAATPPYNEQFF | TGTGCCAGCAGTTTCGCGGCTACTCCTCCATACAATGAGCAGTTCTTC
TRBJ1-1 | NA | 13 | TRBV30 | NA | CAWDMGSNTEAFF | TGTGCCTGGGACATGGGGTCAAACACTGAAGCTTTCTTT
TRBJ1-1 | NA | 14 | TRBV5-1 | NA | CASSLQGKGTEAFF | TGCGCCAGCAGCTTACAGGGTAAAGGCACTGAAGCTTTCTTT
TRBJ1-4 | NA | 16 | TRBV7-9 | NA | CASSSSHGRGDEKLFF | TGTGCCAGCAGCTCGTCCCACGGGAGAGGGGATGAAAAACTGTTTTTT
TRBJ2-7 | once | 15 | TRBV5-1 | TRBD1 | CASSSGQFSGYEQYF | TGCGCCAGCAGCTCGGGACAGTTCTCTGGCTACGAGCAGTACTTC
TRBJ1-2 | NA | 14 | TRBV4-1 | NA | CASRPPGGNYGYTF | TGCGCCAGCAGGCCCCCTGGAGGTAACTATGGCTACACCTTC
TRBJ1-4 | NA | 15 | TRBV19 | NA | CASRQGVATNEKLFF | TGTGCCAGTAGACAGGGAGTTGCAACTAATGAAAAACTGTTTTTT
TRBJ1-5 | NA | 13 | TRBV28 | NA | CASVLYSNQPQHF | TGTGCCAGCGTTCTATATAGCAATCAGCCCCAGCATTTT
TRBJ2-7 | NA | 14 | TRBV11-3 | NA | CASSSHGGRDEQYF | TGTGCCAGCAGCTCGCACGGGGGACGGGACGAGCAGTACTTC
TRBJ2-1 | NA | 16 | TRBV28 | NA | CASSLSRRWGYNEQFF | TGTGCCAGCAGTTTATCCCGGCGGTGGGGCTACAATGAGCAGTTCTTC
TRBJ1-2 | NA | 14 | TRBV9 | NA | CASSVDGANYGYTF | TGTGCCAGCAGCGTCGACGGAGCTAACTATGGCTACACCTTC
TRBJ2-7 | NA | 18 | TRBV7-6 | TRBD1 | CASSLEVALGTASYEQYF | TGTGCCAGCAGCTTAGAAGTAGCCCTAGGGACAGCATCCTACGAGCAGTACTTC
TRBJ2-7 | NA | 15 | TRBV2 | TRBD2 | CASRGTSGIPYEQYF | TGTGCCAGCAGAGGGACTAGCGGGATCCCCTACGAGCAGTACTTC
TRBJ1-2 | NA | 13 | TRBV7-9 | NA | CASSAGGGYGYTF | TGTGCCAGCAGCGCCGGGGGAGGCTATGGCTACACCTTC
TRBJ2-1 | once | 14 | TRBV27 | TRBD2 | CASSPLGSGGTQFF | TGTGCCAGCAGTCCCCTTGGTAGCGGGGGGACGCAGTTCTTC
TRBJ2-1 | NA | 13 | TRBV19 | NA | CASSISFGDEQFF | TGTGCCAGTAGTATCTCCTTCGGGGATGAGCAGTTCTTC
TRBJ2-7 | NA | 14 | TRBV7-9 | NA | CASSFSGSPYEQYF | TGTGCCAGCAGCTTTAGTGGGTCTCCCTACGAGCAGTACTTC
TRBJ2-1 | NA | 13 | TRBV7-9 | NA | CASSLGPGNEQFF | TGTGCCAGCAGCCTGGGCCCAGGCAATGAGCAGTTCTTC
TRBJ2-1 | once | 15 | TRBV15 | TRBD2 | CATRETSGTLNEQFF | TGTGCCACCAGAGAAACTAGCGGGACCCTCAATGAGCAGTTCTTC
TRBJ1-5 | once | 14 | TRBV7-8 | NA | CASSLVRGNQPQHF | TGTGCCAGCAGCTTAGTGAGGGGAAATCAGCCCCAGCATTTT
TRBJ2-1 | once | 18 | TRBV7-9 | TRBD2 | CASSPTTGTSGRAGEQFF | TGTGCCAGCAGCCCCACGACCGGGACTAGCGGGAGGGCCGGTGAGCAGTTCTTC
TRBJ1-5 | NA | 14 | TRBV9 | NA | CASSVGSGNQPQHF | TGTGCCAGCAGCGTAGGGTCTGGCAATCAGCCCCAGCATTTT
TRBJ2-5 | NA | 16 | TRBV10-3 | TRBD2 | CAISDPEGAGAETQYF | TGTGCCATCAGTGATCCTGAGGGAGCGGGGGCAGAGACCCAGTACTTC
TRBJ1-2 | NA | 15 | TRBV27 | TRBD1 | CASSLRTGGSYGYTF | TGTGCCAGCAGTTTACGGACAGGGGGAAGCTATGGCTACACCTTC
TRBJ1-2 | NA | 16 | TRBV4-1 | TRBD1 | CASSPTGGASSYGYTF | TGCGCCAGCAGCCCCACAGGGGGGGCCTCTAGCTACGGCTACACCTTC
TRBJ1-2 | NA | 16 | TRBV5-6 | NA | CASSLMFGVKNYGYTF | TGTGCCAGCAGCTTAATGTTTGGCGTAAAAAACTATGGCTACACCTTC
TRBJ2-5 | NA | 12 | TRBV25-1 | NA | CASEQEQETQYF | TGTGCCAGCGAACAGGAGCAAGAGACCCAGTACTTC
TRBJ2-3 | NA | 13 | TRBV28 | NA | CASSLHLTDTQYF | TGTGCCAGCAGTCTACATCTCACAGATACGCAGTATTTT
TRBJ2-3 | NA | 12 | TRBV10-1 | NA | CASSELGDTQYF | TGCGCCAGCAGTGAACTGGGGGATACGCAGTATTTT
TRBJ2-2 | NA | 12 | TRBV5-6 | NA | CASTVAAGELFF | TGTGCCAGCACCGTCGCGGCCGGGGAGCTGTTTTTT
TRBJ1-4 | NA | 13 | TRBV5-8 | NA | CASSSSFNGKLFF | TGTGCCAGCAGCTCGTCCTTCAATGGAAAACTGTTTTTT